This record concerns one T cell receptor beta chain sequence. Its specificity is not known. The data stem from a study of lymphopenia after photon versus proton radiotherapy. General observations from the study: Photon-treated patients lost naive T cells and TCR diversity; proton-treated stayed stable. After the lymphocyte nadir, photon-treated repertoires showed oligoclonal expansion, especially of CD8+ Temra cells. In patients who died, overall survival fell as post-nadir TCR diversity dropped more. Authors raise, but do not show, better survival with proton therapy.

The V gene lost 5 bases and the J gene lost 4 bases, with 12 bases spanning the gap. This CDR3 is 14 amino acids long. Germline CDR1 and CDR2: SGHTA and FQGNSA. Produced via immunoSEQ multiplex PCR; TCRdb's table is partial and in-frame only. This repertoire shows about 50,000 clones, roughly 90% found once; its top ten account for 18%. This clonotype was obtained from a woman in her thirties or forties with cholangiocarcinoma. The chain carries TRBV7-2 and TRBJ1-3; perhaps TRBD1 as D (6 bases). This material consisted of peripheral blood, taken from a patient treated with photon-based radiotherapy. The CDR3 protein is CASSPGQLGNTIYF. CDR3 nucleotide sequence: TGTGCCAGCAGCCCTGGACAGCTCGGAAACACCATATATTTT.